This TCR beta chain stems from a study of blood T cell repertoires in COVID-19. The repertoire was sequenced with immunoSEQ multiplex PCR; TCRdb's copy has only in-frame clones and lacks some. The table lists a few hundred thousand clones, more than 85% of them singletons. Seattle researchers signed up patients amid active infection and tracked them longitudinally. This CDR3 contains 14 residues. J was trimmed by 1 base and V by 5 bases; bases with no gene match: 4. CDR1 is MNHEY and CDR2 is SVGAGI in the germline V gene. V is TRBV6-5 and J is TRBJ2-7; 8 bases are shared with TRBD1. The sample comprised peripheral blood. The receptor comes from a person between 18 and 30 years old with COVID-19, enrolled during active disease. Written as DNA, the CDR3 is TGTGCCAGCAGTATCGGGACAGGTTCCTACGAGCAGTACTTC. Its translation is CASSIGTGSYEQYF.